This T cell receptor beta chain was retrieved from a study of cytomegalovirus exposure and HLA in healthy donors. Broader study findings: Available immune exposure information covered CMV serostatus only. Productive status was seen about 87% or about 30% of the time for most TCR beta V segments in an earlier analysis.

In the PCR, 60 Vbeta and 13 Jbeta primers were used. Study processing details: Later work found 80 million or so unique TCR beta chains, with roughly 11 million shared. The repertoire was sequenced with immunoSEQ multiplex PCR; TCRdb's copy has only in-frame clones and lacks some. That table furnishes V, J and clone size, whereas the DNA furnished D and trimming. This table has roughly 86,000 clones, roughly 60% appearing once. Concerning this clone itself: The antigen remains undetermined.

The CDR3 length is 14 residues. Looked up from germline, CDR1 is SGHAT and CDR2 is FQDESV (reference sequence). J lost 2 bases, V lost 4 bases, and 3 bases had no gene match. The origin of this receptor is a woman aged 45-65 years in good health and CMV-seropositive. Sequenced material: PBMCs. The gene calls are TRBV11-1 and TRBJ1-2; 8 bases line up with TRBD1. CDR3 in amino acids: CASSSRTGNYGYTF. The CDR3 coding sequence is TGTGCCAGCAGCTCCCGGACAGGGAACTATGGCTACACCTTC. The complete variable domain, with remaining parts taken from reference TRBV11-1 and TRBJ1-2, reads EAEVAQSPRYKITEKSQAVAFWCDPISGHATLYWYRQILGQGPELLVQFQDESVVDDSQLPKDRFSAERLKGVDSTLKIQPAELGDSAMYLCASSSRTGNYGYTFGSGTRLTVV.